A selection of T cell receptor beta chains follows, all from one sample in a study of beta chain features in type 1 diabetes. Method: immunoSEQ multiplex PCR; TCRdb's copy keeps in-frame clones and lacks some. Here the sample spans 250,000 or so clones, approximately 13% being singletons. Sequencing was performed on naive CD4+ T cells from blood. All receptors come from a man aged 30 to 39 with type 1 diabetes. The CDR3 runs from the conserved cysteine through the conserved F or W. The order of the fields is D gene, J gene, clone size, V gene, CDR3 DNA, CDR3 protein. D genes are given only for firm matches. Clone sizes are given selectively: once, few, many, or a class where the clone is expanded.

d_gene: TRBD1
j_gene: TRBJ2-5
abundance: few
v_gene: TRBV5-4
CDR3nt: TGTGCCAGCAGCTTGGCGACAGGGGGTTTCGGGGAGACCCAGTACTTC
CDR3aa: CASSLATGGFGETQYF

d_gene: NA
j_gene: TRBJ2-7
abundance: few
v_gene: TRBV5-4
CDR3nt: TGTGCCAGCAGCTTGGACAGGTCCGTCGAGCAGTACTTC
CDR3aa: CASSLDRSVEQYF

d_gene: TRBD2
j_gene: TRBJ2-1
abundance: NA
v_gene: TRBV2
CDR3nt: TGTGCCAGCAGCGGACTAGCGGGAGATGGTGAGCAGTTCTTC
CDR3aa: CASSGLAGDGEQFF

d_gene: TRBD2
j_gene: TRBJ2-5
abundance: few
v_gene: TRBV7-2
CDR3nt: TGTGCCAGCAGCTTAGACACTAGCGGGTGGGGTGAGACCCAGTACTTC
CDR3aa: CASSLDTSGWGETQYF

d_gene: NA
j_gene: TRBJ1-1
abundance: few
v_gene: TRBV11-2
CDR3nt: TGTGCCAGCAGCTTAGATCAAGTGAGGACTGAAGCTTTCTTT
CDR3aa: CASSLDQVRTEAFF

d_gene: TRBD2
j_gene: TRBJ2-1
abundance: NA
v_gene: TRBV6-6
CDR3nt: TGTGCCACCACTCCACCTAGCGGGGCCTACAATGAGCAGTTCTTC
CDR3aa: CATTPPSGAYNEQFF

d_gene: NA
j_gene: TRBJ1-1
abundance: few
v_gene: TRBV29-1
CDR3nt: TGCAGCGTTGAAGGCGACACTGAAGCTTTCTTT
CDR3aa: CSVEGDTEAFF

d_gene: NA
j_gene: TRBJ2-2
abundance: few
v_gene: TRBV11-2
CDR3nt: TGTGCCAGCAGCCCCCTCACGGGTAACACCGGGGAGCTGTTTTTT
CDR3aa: CASSPLTGNTGELFF

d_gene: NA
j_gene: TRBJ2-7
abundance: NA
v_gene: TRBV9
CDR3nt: TGTGCCAGCAGCGGGGCGGACACCTCCTACGAGCAGTACTTC
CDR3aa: CASSGADTSYEQYF

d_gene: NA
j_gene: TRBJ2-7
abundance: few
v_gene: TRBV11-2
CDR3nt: TGTGCCAGCAGCTTAGGGCAGGAGGCGTCTCTCGAGCAGTACTTC
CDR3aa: CASSLGQEASLEQYF

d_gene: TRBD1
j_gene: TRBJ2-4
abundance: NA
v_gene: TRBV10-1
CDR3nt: TGCGCCAGCAGTGAGTCTAGGACAGGCCGTGGGGGCATTCAGTACTTC
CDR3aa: CASSESRTGRGGIQYF

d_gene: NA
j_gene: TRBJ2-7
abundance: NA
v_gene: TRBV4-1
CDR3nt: TGCGCCAGCAGCCAACAAAGGGGGGGCTCCTACGAGCAGTACTTC
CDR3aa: CASSQQRGGSYEQYF

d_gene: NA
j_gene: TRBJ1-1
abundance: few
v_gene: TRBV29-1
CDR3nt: TGCAGTGCCAGGGGTGCTAACACTGAAGCTTTCTTT
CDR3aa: CSARGANTEAFF

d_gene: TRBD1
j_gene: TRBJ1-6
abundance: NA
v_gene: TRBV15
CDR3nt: TGTGCCACCAGCCCGACAGGGGGCTTTCGGAATTCACCCCTCCACTTT
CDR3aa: CATSPTGGFRNSPLHF

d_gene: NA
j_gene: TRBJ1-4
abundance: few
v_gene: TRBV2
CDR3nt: TGTGCCAGCAGAGGTTTAGGGGCGGAGGAAAAACTGTTTTTT
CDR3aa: CASRGLGAEEKLFF

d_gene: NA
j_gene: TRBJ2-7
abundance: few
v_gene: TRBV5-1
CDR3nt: TGCGCCAGCAGCTCCGGGACAACCGATTCCTACGAGCAGTACTTC
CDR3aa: CASSSGTTDSYEQYF

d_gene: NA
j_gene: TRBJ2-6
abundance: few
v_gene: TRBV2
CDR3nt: TGTGCCAGCAGTGAATTACTGGGGGCCAACGTCCTGACTTTC
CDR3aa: CASSELLGANVLTF

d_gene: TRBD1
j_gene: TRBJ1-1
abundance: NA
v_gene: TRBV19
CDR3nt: TGTGCCAGTAGCCCAAACAGGGAAGGGGGACAGGCTTTCTTT
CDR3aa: CASSPNREGGQAFF

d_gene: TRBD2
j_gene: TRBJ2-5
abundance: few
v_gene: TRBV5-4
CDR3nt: TGTGCCAGCAGGCGGATGACTAGCGGAGTGGGGGAGACCCAGTACTTC
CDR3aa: CASRRMTSGVGETQYF

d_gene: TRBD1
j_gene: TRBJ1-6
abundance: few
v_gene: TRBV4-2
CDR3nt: TGTGCCAGCAGCCCTACTTCAAGAGGGGGCTGGAATTCACCCCTCCACTTT
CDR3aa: CASSPTSRGGWNSPLHF

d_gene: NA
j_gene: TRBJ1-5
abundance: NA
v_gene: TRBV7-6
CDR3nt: TGTGCCAGCAGCCAAGGCGGGGATCAGCCCCAGCATTTT
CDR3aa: CASSQGGDQPQHF

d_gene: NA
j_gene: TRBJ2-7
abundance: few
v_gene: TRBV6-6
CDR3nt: TGTGCCAGCAGTTACTCCTGGCGGGACCAGGCCTACGAGCAGTACTTC
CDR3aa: CASSYSWRDQAYEQYF

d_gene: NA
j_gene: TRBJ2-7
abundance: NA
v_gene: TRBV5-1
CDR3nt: TGCGCCAGCAGCTTGTCGGGGGATTCCTACGAGCAGTACTTC
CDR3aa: CASSLSGDSYEQYF

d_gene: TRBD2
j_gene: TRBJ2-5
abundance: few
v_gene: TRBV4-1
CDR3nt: TGCGCCAGCAGCTCCCGCCTAGCGGGAGAAGAGACCCAGTACTTC
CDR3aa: CASSSRLAGEETQYF

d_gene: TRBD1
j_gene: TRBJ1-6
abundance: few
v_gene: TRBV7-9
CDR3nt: TGTGCCAGCAGCCGTCAACAGGGGGGTTATTCACCCCTCCACTTT
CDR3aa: CASSRQQGGYSPLHF

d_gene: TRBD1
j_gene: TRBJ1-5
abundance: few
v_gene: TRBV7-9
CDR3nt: TGTGCCAGCAGCTGGACAGGGGACAATCAGCCCCAGCATTTT
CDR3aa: CASSWTGDNQPQHF

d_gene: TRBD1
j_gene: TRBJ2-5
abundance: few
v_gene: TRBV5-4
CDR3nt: TGTGCCAGCAGATCGGACAGGTCGAGGGAGACCCAGTACTTC
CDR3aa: CASRSDRSRETQYF